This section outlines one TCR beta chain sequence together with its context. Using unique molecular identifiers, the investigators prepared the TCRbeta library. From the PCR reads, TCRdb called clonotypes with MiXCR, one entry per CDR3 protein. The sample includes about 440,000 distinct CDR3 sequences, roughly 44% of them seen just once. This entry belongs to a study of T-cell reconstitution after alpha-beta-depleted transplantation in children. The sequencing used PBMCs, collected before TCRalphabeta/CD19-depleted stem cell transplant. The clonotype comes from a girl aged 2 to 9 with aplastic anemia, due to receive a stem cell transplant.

CDR3 region: CSARVLAGPYSYNEQFF. The DNA of the CDR3 is TGCAGTGCTAGAGTACTAGCGGGACCGTACTCCTACAATGAGCAGTTCTTC. J is TRBJ2-1 and V is TRBV20-1; TRBD2 matches 10 bases. The CDR3 contains 17 residues. The germline V gene has CDR1 DFQATT and CDR2 SNEGSKA (reference sequence). Trimming cost V 1 base and J 0 bases; bases outside gene matches: 6.